This TCR beta chain was identified in a study of shared clonotypes between healthy human individuals. Comment on this clone: The antigen is unknown.

The data were produced by immunoSEQ multiplex PCR, yet TCRdb's version contains in-frame clones alone and is incomplete. Of 2,100,000 or so clones in the sample, approximately 94% are singletons; the top ten hold more than 0.1%. Study observations and caveats: Across subsets, estimated richness was generally greater for naive than for memory populations.

Germline values: CDR1 MGHDK, CDR2 SYGVNS. V lost 1 base and J lost 0, with 7 bases in between. CDR3 length equals 14 residues. The sample comprised naive CD4+ T cells sorted from blood. Documented subset: CD45RA+ positively selected. The chain is built from TRBV25-1 and TRBJ2-7; unclear D gene. The source of this sequence is a man younger than 30 in good health. CDR3 nucleotides: TGTGCCAGCAGTGAATCCACAGTCTCCTACGAGCAGTACTTC. It specifies CASSESTVSYEQYF.